These 32 T cell receptor beta chains share one sample of origin, sequenced in a study of Tregs in tolerant kidney transplant recipients. The data were produced by immunoSEQ multiplex PCR, yet TCRdb's version contains in-frame clones alone and is incomplete. In the table there are roughly 64,000 clones, around 87% of which are singletons. The nonmyeloablative bone marrow transplants came from related graft donors, with transient mixed chimerism. This specimen was CD4+ T cells from blood (PBMCs), taken 6 months after the transplant. These receptors were obtained from a human patient who received a combined kidney and bone marrow transplant. Some T cells may be supplied by the graft donor.

This chain links TRBV7-9 with TRBJ2-3; no clear D. From germline, CDR1 is SEHNR and CDR2 FQNEAQ (reference sequence). The CDR3 covers 14 residues. V was clipped by 7 bases and J by 2 bases, with 13 bases between them. CDR3 sequence reads: CASTPPSVTDTQYF. The DNA for the CDR3 is TGTGCCAGCACCCCTCCCAGTGTCACAGATACGCAGTATTTT.

Turning to this clone: A read error may produce the germline difference seen at one junction end. This CDR3 is also generated by other DNA sequences in the sample. This chain links TRBV5-4 with TRBJ1-6; D gene ambiguous. CDR3 length equals 14 residues. CDR1 is SGHNT and CDR2 is YYREEE in the germline V gene (reference sequence). CDR3 residues: CASSLVQNNSPLHF. The CDR3 coding sequence is TGTGCCAGCAGCTTGGTGCAGAATAATTCCCCCCTCCACTTT.

The chain joins TRBV5-1 to TRBJ2-2, with D perhaps TRBD2 (6 bases). The CDR3 has 13 residues. The V gene's germline CDR1 is SGHRS and CDR2 YFSETQ. V gave up 3 bases and J gave up 5 bases, with 8 bases separating them. In DNA form, the CDR3 reads TGCGCCAGCAGCTCGGAGGGGACCGGGGAGCTGTTTTTT. This translates into CASSSEGTGELFF.

The chain combines TRBV6-5 with TRBJ1-2, with TRBD1 identical over 7 bases. CDR3 length equals 14 residues. Trimming cost V 2 bases and J 4 bases; bases outside gene matches: 4. Germline V CDR1 and CDR2: MNHEY, SVGAGI. The chain's CDR3 is CASSYDRAIYGYTF. CDR3 nucleotides: TGTGCCAGCAGTTACGACAGGGCAATCTATGGCTACACCTTC.

V usage is TRBV28 and J usage is TRBJ1-4, with 11 bases identical to TRBD1. Germline values: CDR1 MDHEN, CDR2 SYDVKM. The CDR3 runs to 14 residues. The V and J ends lost 5 bases and 11 bases, in that order; junction bases with no gene match: 7. The CDR3 sequence: CASSPGQGVGKLFF. The CDR3 DNA is TGTGCCAGCAGTCCGGGACAGGGGGTGGGGAAACTGTTTTTT.

Concerning this clone itself: In the same sample, other DNA sequences code for this CDR3. The chain combines TRBV2 with TRBJ1-6, with 9 bases identical to TRBD1. CDR1 is SNHLY and CDR2 is FYNNEI in the germline V gene. There are 13 residues in the CDR3. J gave up 8 bases and V 11 bases, and 7 bases lay outside the gene matches. As DNA, the CDR3 is TGTGCCGGCCGACAGGGGGAGGATTCACCCCTCCACTTT. It encodes CAGRQGEDSPLHF.

The gene calls are TRBV5-1 and TRBJ2-7; TRBD1 might be the D (6 bases). V was clipped by 1 base and J by 0 bases, with 8 bases between them. The germline CDR1 and CDR2 sequences are SGHRS and YFSETQ. The CDR3 length is 14 residues. The CDR3 sequence: CASSLTGSSYEQYF. The CDR3 nucleotides are TGCGCCAGCAGCTTGACAGGGAGCTCCTACGAGCAGTACTTC.

The gene calls are TRBV4-1 and TRBJ2-2; TRBD2 agrees at 7 bases. Trimming took 0 bases from V and 6 from J; bases not matched to a gene: 13. Germline loops: CDR1 MGHRA, CDR2 YSYEKL. The CDR3 sequence is 18 residues long. The CDR3 protein is CASSQERLARAGAGELFF. CDR3 DNA sequence: TGCGCCAGCAGCCAAGAAAGACTAGCAAGAGCAGGCGCCGGGGAGCTGTTTTTT.

The chain is built from TRBV5-4 and TRBJ2-5, with unresolved D. Germline CDR1 is SGHNT and CDR2 is YYREEE (reference sequence). The V and J ends lost 3 bases and 0 bases respectively, with 9 bases between them. CDR3 length: 14 residues. This CDR3 reads CASSSGFDQETQYF. The CDR3 DNA reads as TGTGCCAGCAGCTCAGGATTTGACCAAGAGACCCAGTACTTC.

The chain employs TRBV29-1 and TRBJ2-5, with TRBD2 matching 11 bases. Germline CDR1 reads SQVTM; CDR2 reads ANQGSEA. V lost 7 bases and J lost 4; bases outside the gene matches: 5. This CDR3 is 13 amino acids long. The CDR3 is CSARSGRGETQYF. The CDR3 DNA follows: TGCAGCGCCCGTAGCGGGAGGGGAGAGACCCAGTACTTC.

The chain is built from TRBV7-3 and TRBJ2-1, with TRBD2 matching over 10 bases. The J segment lost 4 bases and the V segment lost 3 bases, leaving 6 bases of the junction unmatched. This CDR3 comprises 16 residues. The germline V gene has CDR1 SGHTA and CDR2 FQGTGA. The CDR3 is CASSFSSGGVYNEQFF. The CDR3 nucleotides read TGTGCCAGCAGCTTCTCCAGCGGGGGGGTATACAATGAGCAGTTCTTC.

This clone was detected once. The chain joins TRBV27 to TRBJ2-7; the match to TRBD1 covers 8 bases. Trimming took 5 bases from V and 2 from J; bases not matched to a gene: 2. The CDR3 has 13 amino acids. The germline gives CDR1 MNHEY, CDR2 SMNVEV (reference sequence). The CDR3 DNA follows: TGTGCCAGCAGTCGGACAGGGACCTACGAGCAGTACTTC. Translated: CASSRTGTYEQYF.

The chain joins TRBV5-1 to TRBJ2-1; 14 bases fit TRBD2. The length of the CDR3 is 17 residues. Germline CDR1 reads SGHRS; CDR2 reads YFSETQ. Losses at the gene ends were 1 base for V and 8 bases for J; bases not matched to a gene: 8. CDR3 coding DNA: TGCGCCAGCAGCTTGTTGACTAGCGGGGGGGCGCTCGATGAGCAGTTCTTC. Translated, it gives CASSLLTSGGALDEQFF.

J is TRBJ2-3 and V is TRBV6-5, with D hard to call. Trimming left V 2 bases short and J 1 base short, with 4 bases between. The CDR3 is 13 amino acids. Germline-derived CDR1 and CDR2 are MNHEY and SVGAGI. The CDR3 is CASSYEGTDTQYF. CDR3 nucleotides: TGTGCCAGCAGTTACGAGGGCACAGATACGCAGTATTTT.

The V and J genes are TRBV5-1 and TRBJ2-3, with TRBD2 matching over 8 bases. V lost 0 bases to trimming and J lost 6 bases; unmatched junction nucleotides: 9. The CDR3 extends over 16 amino acids. CDR1 SGHRS and CDR2 YFSETQ come from the germline V gene. Written as DNA, the CDR3 is TGCGCCAGCAGCTTGGATGGCGGGGGGAATTCTGATACGCAGTATTTT. Translating gives CASSLDGGGNSDTQYF.

This clone has only one observation. This sequence joins TRBV20-1 and TRBJ1-2; tentative D call: TRBD1 (6 bases). Trimming cost V 2 bases and J 7 bases, with 8 bases left between them. Germline V gene data show CDR1 as DFQATT and CDR2 as SNEGSKA (reference sequence). The CDR3 runs to 11 residues. This CDR3 is CSARPDSGYTF. In nucleotides, the CDR3 is TGCAGTGCTAGACCGGACAGTGGCTACACCTTC.

The chain uses TRBV10-1 and TRBJ1-5; D might be TRBD1 (6 bases). Trimming removed 3 bases from V and 0 bases from J, with 12 bases in between. The CDR3 covers 16 residues. CDR1 is WNHNN, CDR2 SYGVQD, per germline (reference sequence). The CDR3 here is CASSEDRKDSNQPQHF. The CDR3 DNA reads TGCGCCAGCAGTGAAGACAGGAAGGATAGCAATCAGCCCCAGCATTTT.

The V and J genes are TRBV15 and TRBJ1-2, with 7 bases aligning to TRBD1. Germline V gene data show CDR1 as LNHNV and CDR2 as YYDKDF (reference sequence). Trimming took 4 bases from V and 0 from J; bases not matched to a gene: 8. The CDR3 covers 16 residues. The CDR3 coding sequence is TGTGCCACCAGCACCGACAGGGACGGGTCTAACTATGGCTACACCTTC. Translation: CATSTDRDGSNYGYTF.

This rearrangement joins TRBV28 to TRBJ1-2; perhaps TRBD1 as D (5 bases). The CDR3 is made up of 11 amino acids. Trimming removed 4 bases from V and 8 bases from J, with 8 bases in between. The germline CDR1 and CDR2 sequences are MDHEN and SYDVKM. The CDR3 DNA follows: TGTGCCAGCAGTTGGGGGGTCGGCTACACCTTC. Amino acid sequence: CASSWGVGYTF.

The rearrangement joins TRBV7-3 to TRBJ2-1; D is unresolved. With 2 bases removed from V and 4 bases from J, the gap between germline ends came to 12 bases. The CDR3 is 15 amino acids. CDR1 and CDR2 from the germline V gene are SGHTA and FQGTGA. The CDR3: CASSLSPPLYNEQFF. The DNA for the CDR3 is TGTGCCAGCAGCTTATCCCCCCCCCTATACAATGAGCAGTTCTTC.

The gene calls are TRBV4-1 and TRBJ1-5; a weak D match, TRBD1 (6 bases). V was clipped by 0 bases and J by 1 base, with 10 bases between them. Germline assignment: CDR1 MGHRA and CDR2 YSYEKL. This CDR3 is 16 amino acids long. CDR3 region: CASSQDRTGSNQPQHF. In DNA, the CDR3 is TGCGCCAGCAGCCAAGATCGCACAGGGAGCAATCAGCCCCAGCATTTT.

This chain joins TRBV4-3 and TRBJ2-3, with 8 bases matching TRBD2. The V and J ends lost 0 bases and 2 bases, in that order; junction bases with no gene match: 7. Germline V gene lookup returns CDR1 LGHNA and CDR2 YSLEER. The CDR3 contains 17 residues. This CDR3 is CASSQERGGPYTDTQYF. CDR3 sequence (DNA): TGCGCCAGCAGCCAAGAGCGCGGGGGGCCGTACACAGATACGCAGTATTTT.

The chain combines TRBV5-6 with TRBJ2-7, with D possibly TRBD1 on 6 matching bases. V lost 1 base and J lost 2, with 13 bases in between. The CDR3 has 15 amino acids. Per the germline V gene, CDR1 is SGHDT and CDR2 is YYEEEE. In DNA form, the CDR3 reads TGTGCCAGCAGCTTGCCGGACAGTAACACCTACGAGCAGTACTTC. Amino acid sequence: CASSLPDSNTYEQYF.

The chain links TRBV27 to TRBJ1-2; 8 positions match TRBD1. This CDR3 is built from 16 residues. V shed 7 bases, J shed 1 base, and the junction held 11 bases outside the gene matches. CDR1 and CDR2 from the germline V gene are MNHEY and SMNVEV (reference sequence). The CDR3: CASKTTGATLNYGYTF. In nucleotides, the CDR3 is TGTGCCAGCAAAACGACAGGGGCGACCCTTAACTATGGCTACACCTTC.

V gene TRBV29-1 combines with J gene TRBJ2-5; 9 bases fit TRBD1. The CDR3 contains 12 residues. V trimming: 6 bases; J trimming: 10 bases; junction bases outside the gene matches: 9. Germline lookup yields CDR1 SQVTM and CDR2 ANQGSEA. This chain's CDR3 is CSVVPGQGHQYF. The DNA for the CDR3 is TGCAGCGTGGTCCCGGGACAGGGACACCAGTACTTC.

This chain joins TRBV19 and TRBJ1-1; D perhaps matches TRBD1 (5 bases). CDR1 and CDR2 (germline): LNHDA, SQIVND (reference sequence). The CDR3 is made up of 16 amino acids. V was clipped by 1 base and J by 1 base, with 13 bases between them. In nucleotides, the CDR3 is TGTGCCAGTAGTATAGGGTGGCAGGGAACGAACACTGAAGCTTTCTTT. Its protein product is CASSIGWQGTNTEAFF.

The rearrangement links TRBV11-2 to TRBJ2-7; possible D gene TRBD1, 5 bases. The CDR3 covers 12 residues. Trimming took off 1 base at V and 5 bases at J, with 6 bases between the two ends. The V gene's germline CDR1 is SGHAT and CDR2 FQNNGV. The CDR3, as DNA: TGTGCCAGCAGCTTAGGACAGAACGAGCAGTACTTC. It specifies CASSLGQNEQYF.

The rearrangement joins TRBV4-2 to TRBJ1-6; weak D call: TRBD1 (6 bases). Germline-derived CDR1 and CDR2 are LGHNA and YNFKEQ. V was trimmed by 5 bases and J by 6 bases, leaving 20 bases between them. The CDR3 extends over 17 amino acids. The CDR3 here is CASSVQGNEGSNSPLHF. Here the CDR3 DNA reads TGTGCCAGCAGCGTCCAGGGGAATGAAGGGTCTAATTCACCCCTCCACTTT.

V gene TRBV5-1 combines with J gene TRBJ2-7; TRBD2 matches at 8 bases. CDR3 size: 14 residues. Germline CDR1 SGHRS, CDR2 YFSETQ. J was trimmed by 2 bases and V by 4 bases; bases with no gene match: 5. The CDR3 coding sequence is TGCGCCAGCAGCACCACTAGCGGTCCCTACGAGCAGTACTTC. Translated: CASSTTSGPYEQYF.

V usage is TRBV7-9 and J usage is TRBJ2-7, with 10 bases fitting TRBD2. Trimming at V came to 5 bases and at J to 7 bases, leaving 17 bases not matched to a gene. Germline loops: CDR1 SEHNR, CDR2 FQNEAQ (reference sequence). This CDR3 is built from 17 residues. CDR3 sequence (DNA): TGTGCCAGCAGCCAGATGCATACGGGACTAGCGCGTGGTGAGCAGTACTTC. Residues: CASSQMHTGLARGEQYF.

For this clone: Its ends do not fully match the called genes, so a read error is possible. The same CDR3 also results from other DNA sequences found in this sample. The chain recombines TRBV4-3 with TRBJ1-6; TRBD1 aligns across 7 bases. CDR1 and CDR2 (germline): LGHNA, YSLEER. The CDR3 has 15 residues. The CDR3 spells CASSQVTGDNSPLHF. CDR3 coding DNA: TGCGCCAGCAGCCAAGTTACAGGGGACAATTCCCCCCTCCACTTT.

The chain joins TRBV5-4 to TRBJ1-2; 8 nucleotides match TRBD1. Germline V gives CDR1 SGHNT, CDR2 YYREEE (reference sequence). The CDR3 contains 13 residues. V gave up 3 bases and J gave up 8 bases; unmatched junction bases: 6. Here the CDR3 reads CASSSRGLMGYTF. The CDR3 nucleotides read TGTGCCAGCAGCTCCAGGGGGCTGATGGGCTACACCTTC.